Listed below are T cell receptor beta chains from one sample, sequenced in a study of CD8 T cells in ankylosing spondylitis. Via MiXCR, TCRdb re-called the 5' RACE reads, giving one row per CDR3 protein. Of 350,000 or so distinct CDR3 sequences in the sample, roughly 15% are singletons; the top ten hold 0.85% to 1.4%. What was sequenced was blood, either unsorted or a sorted T cell fraction (not recorded which). All receptors derive from a male donor with ankylosing spondylitis or in good health (not recorded which). Each CDR3 is given with its conserved first and last residue. Each record gives: CDR3 protein, CDR3 DNA, J gene, D gene, V gene, clone size. A D gene is named only where the DNA matches it firmly. Some rows mark clone size as missing; the rest say once, few, many or name a class of expanded clone.

CDR3: CASSSGGGIAYEQYF
DNA: TGTGCCAGCAGCTCGGGGGGGGGAATCGCCTACGAGCAGTACTTC
J: TRBJ2-7
D: TRBD2
V: TRBV5-5
size: few

CDR3: CATSREMLGTPYGYTF
DNA: TGTGCCACCAGCAGAGAAATGCTTGGGACTCCTTATGGCTACACCTTC
J: TRBJ1-2
D: NA
V: TRBV15
size: NA

CDR3: CSASRGANVLTF
DNA: TGCAGCGCTTCTCGTGGGGCCAACGTCCTGACTTTC
J: TRBJ2-6
D: NA
V: TRBV29-1
size: NA

CDR3: CAITPQQGPGTQYF
DNA: TGTGCCATCACCCCCCAGCAGGGCCCAGGGACGCAGTATTTT
J: TRBJ2-3
D: NA
V: TRBV10-3
size: NA

CDR3: CASSLTARGDEQFF
DNA: TGTGCCAGCAGCTTGACAGCGAGGGGGGATGAGCAGTTCTTC
J: TRBJ2-1
D: NA
V: TRBV11-3
size: few

CDR3: CASSLRMGSYEQYF
DNA: TGTGCCAGCAGCTTGAGGATGGGCTCCTACGAGCAGTACTTC
J: TRBJ2-7
D: NA
V: TRBV5-6
size: NA

CDR3: CASSGQGAGELFF
DNA: TGTGCCAGCAGCGGACAGGGGGCCGGGGAGCTGTTTTTT
J: TRBJ2-2
D: TRBD1
V: TRBV27
size: NA

CDR3: CASSPRASGDTGELFF
DNA: TGCGCCAGCAGCCCCCGGGCCTCAGGAGACACCGGGGAGCTGTTTTTT
J: TRBJ2-2
D: NA
V: TRBV5-1
size: NA

CDR3: CASSPGGALDYEQYF
DNA: TGCGCCAGCAGCCCTGGCGGGGCTCTAGACTACGAGCAGTACTTC
J: TRBJ2-7
D: NA
V: TRBV5-1
size: few

CDR3: CASSQGGGGRETQYF
DNA: TGTGCCAGCAGCCAAGGGGGGGGCGGACGAGAGACCCAGTACTTC
J: TRBJ2-5
D: NA
V: TRBV3-1
size: NA

CDR3: CASSIQGVGSPLHF
DNA: TGTGCCAGCAGCATTCAGGGGGTTGGTTCACCCCTCCACTTT
J: TRBJ1-6
D: TRBD1
V: TRBV4-2
size: NA

CDR3: CASSSGLSNTGELFF
DNA: TGCGCCAGCAGCTCGGGTCTCTCGAACACCGGGGAGCTGTTTTTT
J: TRBJ2-2
D: NA
V: TRBV5-1
size: NA

CDR3: CASSVDPPLSGGTQYF
DNA: TGTGCCAGCAGCGTAGATCCACCCCTGAGCGGCGGTACGCAGTATTTT
J: TRBJ2-3
D: NA
V: TRBV9
size: NA

CDR3: CASSLAGRNQQYF
DNA: TGTGCCAGCAGCTTAGCCGGAAGGAATCAGCAGTACTTC
J: TRBJ2-7
D: NA
V: TRBV7-9
size: many

CDR3: CATSRDGGRYTEAFF
DNA: TGTGCCACCAGCAGAGATGGTGGCAGGTACACTGAAGCTTTCTTT
J: TRBJ1-1
D: NA
V: TRBV15
size: many

CDR3: CASSGGTAYNEQFF
DNA: TGTGCCAGCAGTGGCGGGACAGCTTACAATGAGCAGTTCTTC
J: TRBJ2-1
D: NA
V: TRBV6-1
size: many

CDR3: CASTSTGVSNQPQHF
DNA: TGTGCCAGTACGTCTACAGGGGTTAGCAATCAGCCCCAGCATTTT
J: TRBJ1-5
D: TRBD1
V: TRBV19
size: few

CDR3: CASRGATKNIQYF
DNA: TGCGCCAGCAGAGGGGCAACCAAAAACATTCAGTACTTC
J: TRBJ2-4
D: NA
V: TRBV5-1
size: many

CDR3: CASTPEGRLRYTF
DNA: TGTGCCAGCACCCCGGAAGGCAGGTTACGCTACACCTTC
J: TRBJ1-2
D: NA
V: TRBV9
size: few

CDR3: CASSERPGLAALDTQYF
DNA: TGCGCCAGCAGTGAGAGGCCGGGACTAGCGGCATTAGATACGCAGTATTTT
J: TRBJ2-3
D: TRBD2
V: TRBV10-2
size: NA

CDR3: CSVDRQGSDEQYF
DNA: TGCAGCGTTGACCGACAGGGGAGCGACGAGCAGTACTTC
J: TRBJ2-7
D: TRBD1
V: TRBV29-1
size: NA

CDR3: CSARKGDTDTQYF
DNA: TGCAGTGCTAGAAAGGGGGACACAGATACGCAGTATTTT
J: TRBJ2-3
D: NA
V: TRBV20-1
size: NA

CDR3: CATSREDRNTIYF
DNA: TGTGCCACCAGCAGAGAGGATAGAAACACCATATATTTT
J: TRBJ1-3
D: NA
V: TRBV15
size: few